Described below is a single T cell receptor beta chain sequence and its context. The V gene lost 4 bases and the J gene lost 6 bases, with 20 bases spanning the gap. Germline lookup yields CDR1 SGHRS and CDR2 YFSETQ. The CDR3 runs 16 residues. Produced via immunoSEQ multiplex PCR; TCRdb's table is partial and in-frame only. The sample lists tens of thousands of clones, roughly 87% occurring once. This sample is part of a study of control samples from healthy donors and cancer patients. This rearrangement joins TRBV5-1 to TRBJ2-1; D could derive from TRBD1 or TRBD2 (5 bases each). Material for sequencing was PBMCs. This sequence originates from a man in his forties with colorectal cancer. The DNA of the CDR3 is TGCGCCAGCAGCCCCTCCGTGCCTGGGGGTAGCAATGAGCAGTTCTTC. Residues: CASSPSVPGGSNEQFF.